A single sample gave rise to the 29 T cell receptor beta chains below, sequenced in a study of blood T cell repertoires in COVID-19 (dated by TCRdb to the early 2020s). Library generation was performed with the immunoSEQ multiplex PCR assay. In TCRdb, the immuneACCESS table is reduced to in-frame sequences with V and J assigned. These tables do not hold every clone; where another copy was compared, an unresolved V gene accounts for under half, and the others remain unexplained. Recorded for this sample are roughly 400,000 clones; roughly 90% of them occurred a single time. Clones ranked in the top ten supply about 1.4% of the sample. Material for sequencing was PBMCs or T cells enriched from blood (not recorded which). All receptors derive from a woman aged 18-29 years who had been exposed to COVID-19.

This chain links TRBV6-1 with TRBJ2-1, with D unclear. Trimming took off 2 bases at V and 0 bases at J, with 5 bases between the two ends. Germline CDR1 MNHNS, CDR2 SASEGT. CDR3 length: 14 residues. CDR3 loop: CASSESVSYNEQFF. The CDR3 nucleotides are TGTGCCAGCAGTGAATCAGTCTCCTACAATGAGCAGTTCTTC.

The chain is built from TRBV28 and TRBJ2-7, with 7 bases fitting TRBD1. Germline V CDR1 and CDR2: MDHEN, SYDVKM. CDR3 length: 14 amino acids. J gave up 5 bases and V 5 bases, and 9 bases lay outside the gene matches. CDR3 DNA: TGTGCCAGCAGTCGTACCGACAGGGCCCACGAGCAGTACTTC. This encodes CASSRTDRAHEQYF.

The chain employs TRBV19 and TRBJ1-5, with TRBD1 matching 7 bases. V was clipped by 5 bases and J by 0 bases; unmatched bases: 10. Germline V gene lookup returns CDR1 LNHDA and CDR2 SQIVND (reference sequence). The CDR3 runs 17 residues. In DNA, the CDR3 is TGTGCCAGTAGTTCTATGGGGACAGCCTATAGCAATCAGCCCCAGCATTTT. Residues: CASSSMGTAYSNQPQHF.

The rearrangement links TRBV28 to TRBJ1-3; TRBD1 agrees at 7 bases. V dropped 5 bases and J dropped 4; count of bases not matched to a gene: 17. This CDR3 is 18 amino acids long. Per germline, CDR1 MDHEN and CDR2 SYDVKM. For the CDR3, the DNA is TGTGCCAGCAGTCCCCGGACAGGACCTTATCGATTCGGAAACACCATATATTTT. Its translation: CASSPRTGPYRFGNTIYF.

The rearrangement joins TRBV24-1 to TRBJ2-3; 9 bases map to TRBD2. The germline CDR1 and CDR2 sequences are KGHDR and SFDVKD. The CDR3 is 16 amino acids. The V segment lost 5 bases and the J segment 1 base; nucleotides outside the gene matches: 6. The CDR3 DNA is TGTGCCACCAGTGCCCCCGAGCGGGGGGGCACAGATACGCAGTATTTT. Translated: CATSAPERGGTDTQYF.

The V gene is TRBV19, the J gene TRBJ1-6; D perhaps matches TRBD1 (6 bases). Trimming cost V 8 bases and J 0 bases, with 17 bases left between them. The length of the CDR3 is 17 residues. CDR1 and CDR2 from the germline V gene are LNHDA and SQIVND (reference sequence). CDR3 bases: TGTGCCAGTCAACGGGACACCTCGAGCTCCTATAATTCACCCCTCCACTTT. It translates to CASQRDTSSSYNSPLHF.

This clone occurred once. V gene TRBV9 combines with J gene TRBJ2-7, with TRBD2 as a possible D gene (6 bases). V lost 3 bases and J lost 0, with 13 bases in between. Germline CDR1 is SGDLS and CDR2 is YYNGEE. This CDR3 region has 15 residues. CDR3 sequence: CASSANVGSSYEQYF. CDR3 in DNA: TGTGCCAGCAGCGCCAATGTCGGGAGCTCCTACGAGCAGTACTTC.

This clone has just one count. This sequence joins TRBV28 and TRBJ2-1, with 10 bases matching TRBD2. Trimming took 2 bases from V and 6 from J; bases not matched to a gene: 10. The germline CDR1 and CDR2 sequences are MDHEN and SYDVKM. CDR3 size: 17 residues. The CDR3 coding sequence is TGTGCCAGCAGTTTACTCCTTCTAGCGGGGGCTGTCAATGAGCAGTTCTTC. Protein: CASSLLLLAGAVNEQFF. Based on the CDR3 plus reference TRBV28 and TRBJ2-1, the full variable domain is DVKVTQSSRYLVKRTGEKVFLECVQDMDHENMFWYRQDPGLGLRLIYFSYDVKMKEKGDIPEGYSVSREKKERFSLILESASTNQTSMYLCASSLLLLAGAVNEQFFGPGTRLTVL.

This clone was seen a handful of times. V and J are TRBV19 and TRBJ1-2, with TRBD1 as a possible D gene (5 bases). V dropped 5 bases and J dropped 4 bases, with 14 bases sitting between them. CDR3 length: 14 residues. Looked up from germline, CDR1 is LNHDA and CDR2 is SQIVND (reference sequence). Written as DNA, the CDR3 is TGTGCCAGTAGTCCTCTATCGACAGTCTATGGCTACACCTTC. Translated, it gives CASSPLSTVYGYTF.

The chain is built from TRBV27 and TRBJ1-1, with 7 bases lining up with TRBD1. The CDR3 runs 14 residues. The germline CDR1 and CDR2 sequences are MNHEY and SMNVEV (reference sequence). The V segment lost 6 bases and the J segment 3 bases; nucleotides outside the gene matches: 7. The chain's CDR3 is CASSLGGSYTEAFF. CDR3 sequence (DNA): TGTGCCAGCAGCCTAGGGGGCAGCTACACTGAAGCTTTCTTT.

This clone was counted once. The genes are TRBV4-2 and TRBJ2-1; TRBD2 agrees at 9 bases. CDR1 is LGHNA, CDR2 YNFKEQ, per germline. V lost 0 bases to trimming and J lost 8 bases; unmatched junction nucleotides: 8. The CDR3 sequence is 16 residues long. CDR3 sequence reads: CASSQDLSGRGDEQFF. CDR3 in DNA: TGTGCCAGCAGCCAAGACCTTAGCGGGAGAGGGGATGAGCAGTTCTTC.

There are a few counts of this clone. The chain is built from TRBV6-5 and TRBJ2-7, with a weak D call TRBD1 (5 bases). Germline-derived CDR1 and CDR2 are MNHEY and SVGAGI. This CDR3 contains 14 residues. V shed 8 bases and J shed 3 bases, with 17 bases lying between them. Here the CDR3 DNA reads TGTGCCAGCCGCGGACAAGGGTTGGGCTACGAGCAGTACTTC. Residues: CASRGQGLGYEQYF.

Note on this clone: Different DNA sequences within this sample yield the same CDR3. J is TRBJ1-4 and V is TRBV18; the D gene is possibly TRBD1 (6 bases). V lost 4 bases and J 4 bases, leaving 7 bases between the germline ends. This CDR3 contains 13 residues. CDR1 and CDR2 (germline): KGHSH, LQKENI. The CDR3 region is CASSQGVNEKLFF. In DNA form, the CDR3 reads TGTGCCAGCTCACAGGGGGTTAATGAAAAACTGTTTTTT.

This sequence joins TRBV2 and TRBJ1-2; TRBD1 aligns across 9 bases. V shed 6 bases, J shed 3 bases, and the junction held 8 bases outside the gene matches. This CDR3 spans 15 amino acids. CDR1 is SNHLY, CDR2 FYNNEI, per germline. The CDR3 DNA reads TGTGCCAGCAGGTTTCAACAGGGGGCGTACTATGGCTACACCTTC. Its protein is CASRFQQGAYYGYTF.

This chain joins TRBV18 and TRBJ2-5, with 8 bases fitting TRBD1. The CDR3 has 13 residues. Germline V gene sequence: CDR1 KGHSH, CDR2 LQKENI. V lost 5 bases to trimming and J lost 5 bases; unmatched junction nucleotides: 4. CDR3 bases: TGTGCCAGCTCATCGGACAGGGTTGAGACCCAGTACTTC. Protein: CASSSDRVETQYF. Supplemented by reference TRBV18 and TRBJ2-5, the full variable domain reads NAGVMQNPRHLVRRRGQEARLRCSPMKGHSHVYWYRQLPEEGLKFMVYLQKENIIDESGMPKERFSAEFPKEGPSILRIQQVVRGDSAAYFCASSSDRVETQYFGPGTRLLVL.

The chain carries TRBV11-2 and TRBJ1-5; maybe TRBD1 (5 bases). Germline values: CDR1 SGHAT, CDR2 FQNNGV. V was clipped by 5 bases and J by 3 bases, with 17 bases between them. The CDR3 runs to 16 residues. CDR3 in amino acids: CASSPTPRGVNQPQHF. DNA for the CDR3: TGTGCCAGCAGCCCTACGCCTAGGGGCGTCAATCAGCCCCAGCATTTT.

The chain has TRBV18 and TRBJ2-1; 9 nucleotides match TRBD2. This CDR3 has 15 residues. CDR1 and CDR2 from the germline V gene are KGHSH and LQKENI. Germline trimming cut 5 bases from V and 9 bases from J; bases unmatched to any gene: 11. As DNA, the CDR3 is TGTGCCAGCTCAGTCCTCGCGGGGGGGCTGAGTGAGCAGTTCTTC. Protein sequence: CASSVLAGGLSEQFF.

The V call is TRBV6-6, the J call TRBJ1-2, with 12 bases that match TRBD1. CDR1 is MNHNY and CDR2 is SVGAGI in the germline V gene (reference sequence). V shed 5 bases and J 4 bases; nucleotides not matched to a gene: 11. CDR3 length equals 17 residues. In DNA, the CDR3 is TGTGCCAGCAGTCCCGGAGGGACAGGGGGCGTCGGCTATGGCTACACCTTC. Protein sequence: CASSPGGTGGVGYGYTF.

The chain employs TRBV9 and TRBJ2-2; 9 bases line up with TRBD1. V was pared by 3 bases and J by 5 bases, with 11 bases of the junction left unmatched. CDR1 is SGDLS, CDR2 YYNGEE, per germline. The CDR3 has 17 residues. CDR3 loop: CASSADLQGARTGELFF. DNA of the CDR3: TGTGCCAGCAGCGCCGATTTACAGGGGGCGCGGACCGGGGAGCTGTTTTTT. Filled out from reference TRBV9 and TRBJ2-2, the complete variable domain reads DSGVTQTPKHLITATGQRVTLRCSPRSGDLSVYWYQQSLDQGLQFLIQYYNGEERAKGNILERFSAQQFPDLHSELNLSSLELGDSALYFCASSADLQGARTGELFFGEGSRLTVL.

The chain combines TRBV2 with TRBJ2-2; TRBD2 aligns across 7 bases. CDR3 length: 15 amino acids. V was pared by 6 bases and J by 1 base, with 5 bases of the junction left unmatched. CDR1 is SNHLY, CDR2 FYNNEI, per germline. This chain's CDR3 is CASRREIQNTGELFF. As DNA, the CDR3 is TGTGCCAGCAGGCGGGAGATTCAGAACACCGGGGAGCTGTTTTTT.

CDR3 region: CASSIQGLASEQYF. The CDR3 DNA reads TGTGCCAGTAGTATTCAAGGACTAGCGTCCGAGCAGTACTTC. The chain uses TRBV19 and TRBJ2-7; 9 nucleotides agree with TRBD2. The ends lost 3 bases at V and 6 bases at J; junction bases unmatched: 6. Germline V gives CDR1 LNHDA, CDR2 SQIVND (reference sequence). The CDR3 covers 14 residues.

Concerning this clone: The sample contains more than one DNA sequence encoding this CDR3. This chain uses TRBV6-2 or TRBV6-3 with TRBJ2-7; 7 nucleotides agree with TRBD2. This CDR3 spans 12 amino acids. J was trimmed by 4 bases and V by 6 bases; bases with no gene match: 3. Germline V gene lookup returns CDR1 MNHEY and CDR2 SVGEGT. In nucleotides, the CDR3 is TGTGCCAGCAGCCCGCGGGGGTACGAGCAGTACTTC. Amino acids: CASSPRGYEQYF.

V and J are TRBV6-5 and TRBJ1-2; D possibly corresponds to TRBD1 (6 bases). The CDR3 has 13 amino acids. In germline, CDR1 is MNHEY, CDR2 SVGAGI. Trimming pared 6 bases from V and 2 bases from J, leaving 10 bases between. The DNA for the CDR3 is TGTGCCAGCAGATACGACAGGAACTATGGCTACACCTTC. It translates to CASRYDRNYGYTF.

This clone was found a few times. This chain uses TRBV28 with TRBJ2-1; the match to TRBD2 covers 7 bases. The CDR3 is 15 amino acids. J gave up 4 bases and V 8 bases, and 11 bases lay outside the gene matches. Germline CDR1 MDHEN, CDR2 SYDVKM. The CDR3 DNA follows: TGTGCCAGCCCCCCGGCGGGGGACCGGTACAATGAGCAGTTCTTC. Translating gives CASPPAGDRYNEQFF.

This chain joins TRBV7-9 and TRBJ2-3; weak D call: TRBD2 (6 bases). Per germline, CDR1 SEHNR and CDR2 FQNEAQ (reference sequence). This CDR3 is built from 17 residues. V was pared by 5 bases and J by 0 bases, with 18 bases between. The CDR3 spells CASSAGSAAHSTDTQYF. The CDR3 coding sequence is TGTGCCAGCAGCGCGGGGTCTGCCGCCCACAGCACAGATACGCAGTATTTT.

V gene TRBV7-2 combines with J gene TRBJ2-7; D not certain. The CDR3 consists of 13 residues. V was cut by 3 bases and J by 4 bases, with 10 bases left in between. Per germline, CDR1 SGHTA and CDR2 FQGNSA. The CDR3 nucleotides read TGTGCCAGCAGCTTTATAGAAAGTTACGAGCAGTACTTC. Translating it yields CASSFIESYEQYF. The full variable domain, completed using reference TRBV7-2 and TRBJ2-7, is GAGVSQSPSNKVTEKGKDVELRCDPISGHTALYWYRQSLGQGLEFLIYFQGNSAPDKSGLPSDRFSAERTGGSVSTLTIQRTQQEDSAVYLCASSFIESYEQYFGPGTRLTVT.

As concerns this clone: This CDR3 is also generated by other DNA sequences in the sample. The rearrangement links TRBV18 to TRBJ1-4; D unresolved. V lost 2 bases to trimming and J lost 8 bases, with 9 bases between them. The CDR3 sequence is 13 residues long. Germline assignment: CDR1 KGHSH and CDR2 LQKENI. CDR3: CASSPGLGEKLFF. The CDR3, as DNA: TGTGCCAGCTCACCAGGACTTGGGGAAAAACTGTTTTTT.

V usage is TRBV6-5 and J usage is TRBJ2-1; 8 bases are shared with TRBD2. This CDR3 is built from 14 residues. Per germline, CDR1 MNHEY and CDR2 SVGAGI. With 2 bases clipped from V and 7 bases from J, the junction kept 4 bases outside the gene matches. The DNA of the CDR3 is TGTGCCAGCAGTTACCGGACGGGGGGGAATGAGCAGTTCTTC. Translating it yields CASSYRTGGNEQFF.

The chain uses TRBV10-2 and TRBJ1-2; TRBD1 matches 7 bases. Germline values: CDR1 WSHSY, CDR2 SAAADI. CDR3 length: 13 residues. Trimming took 4 bases from V and 8 from J; bases not matched to a gene: 7. As DNA, the CDR3 is TGCGCCAGCAGTGGACAGGGACGGGGGGGCTACACCTTC. It yields the protein CASSGQGRGGYTF.